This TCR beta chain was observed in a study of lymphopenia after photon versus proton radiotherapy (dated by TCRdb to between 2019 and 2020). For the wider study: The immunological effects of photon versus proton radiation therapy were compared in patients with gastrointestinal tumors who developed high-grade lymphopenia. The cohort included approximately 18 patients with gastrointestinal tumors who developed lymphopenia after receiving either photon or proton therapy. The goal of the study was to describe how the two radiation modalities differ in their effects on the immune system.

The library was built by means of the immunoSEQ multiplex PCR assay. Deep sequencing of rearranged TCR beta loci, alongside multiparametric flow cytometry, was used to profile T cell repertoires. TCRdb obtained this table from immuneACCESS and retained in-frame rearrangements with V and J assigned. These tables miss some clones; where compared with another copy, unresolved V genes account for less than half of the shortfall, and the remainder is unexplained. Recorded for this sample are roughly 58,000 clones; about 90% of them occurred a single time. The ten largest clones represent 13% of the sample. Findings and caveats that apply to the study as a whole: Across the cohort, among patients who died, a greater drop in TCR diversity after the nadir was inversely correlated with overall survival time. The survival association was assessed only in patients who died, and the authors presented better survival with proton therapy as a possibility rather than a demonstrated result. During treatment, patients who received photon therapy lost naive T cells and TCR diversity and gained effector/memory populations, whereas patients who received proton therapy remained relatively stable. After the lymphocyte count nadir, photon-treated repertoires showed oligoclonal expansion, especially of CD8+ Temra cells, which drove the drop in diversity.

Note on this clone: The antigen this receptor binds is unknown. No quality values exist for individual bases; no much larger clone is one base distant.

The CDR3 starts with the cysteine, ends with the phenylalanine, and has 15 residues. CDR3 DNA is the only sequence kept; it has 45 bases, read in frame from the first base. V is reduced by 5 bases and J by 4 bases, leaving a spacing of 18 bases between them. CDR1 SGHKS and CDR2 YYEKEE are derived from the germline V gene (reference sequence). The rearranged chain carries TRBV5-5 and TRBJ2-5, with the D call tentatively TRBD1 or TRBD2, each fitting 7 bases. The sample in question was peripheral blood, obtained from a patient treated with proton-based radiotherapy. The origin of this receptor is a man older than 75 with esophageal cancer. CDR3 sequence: CASRTSTGRVETQYF. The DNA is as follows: TGTGCCAGCAGAACTTCGACAGGGAGGGTAGAGACCCAGTACTTC.